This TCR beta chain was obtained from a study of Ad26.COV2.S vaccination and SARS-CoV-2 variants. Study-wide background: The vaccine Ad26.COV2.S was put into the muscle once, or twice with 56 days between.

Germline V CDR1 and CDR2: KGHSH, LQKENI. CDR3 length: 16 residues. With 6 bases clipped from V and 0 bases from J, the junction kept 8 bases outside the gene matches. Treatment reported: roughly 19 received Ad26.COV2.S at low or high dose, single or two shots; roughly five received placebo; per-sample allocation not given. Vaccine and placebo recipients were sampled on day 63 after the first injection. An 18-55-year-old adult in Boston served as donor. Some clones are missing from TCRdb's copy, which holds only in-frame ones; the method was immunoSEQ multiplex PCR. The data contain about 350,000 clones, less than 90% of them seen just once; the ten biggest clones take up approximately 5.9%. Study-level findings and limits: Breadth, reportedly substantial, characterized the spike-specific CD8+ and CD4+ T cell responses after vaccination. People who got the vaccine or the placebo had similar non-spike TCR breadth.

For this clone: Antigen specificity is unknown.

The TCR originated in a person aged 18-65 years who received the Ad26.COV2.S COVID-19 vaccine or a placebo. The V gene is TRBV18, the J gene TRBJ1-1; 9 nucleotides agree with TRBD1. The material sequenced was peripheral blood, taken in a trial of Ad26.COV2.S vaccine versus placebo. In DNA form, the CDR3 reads TGTGCCAGCTCCACTTTGACAGGGGGACTGAACACTGAAGCTTTCTTT. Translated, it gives CASSTLTGGLNTEAFF.